The 6 T cell receptor beta chains given below trace back to one sample, sequenced in a study of T cell repertoires in cytomegalovirus infection (dated by TCRdb to the late 2010s). For sequencing, an Illumina HiSeq 1500 was employed. The public sequencing data were trimmed at Q25 with fastp and processed into clonotypes with MiXCR by TCRdb, which kept only in-frame beta chains. Rows merge per CDR3 protein into single entries with the most common DNA and genes. The sample has hundreds of thousands of distinct CDR3 sequences on record, approximately 10% of them singletons. The ten top clones hold more than 2.5% of the sample. Sequenced material: PBMCs. Receptors originate from a human donor in good health (CMV status not recorded). Some clones in this sample may be carry-over from other donors' samples.

In this sample, this clonotype turned up many times. This chain connects TRBV18 to TRBJ1-6; D ambiguous. V gave up 6 bases and J gave up 7 bases, with 16 bases separating them. Germline V gene data show CDR1 as KGHSH and CDR2 as LQKENI. CDR3 size: 15 residues. As DNA, the CDR3 is TGTGCCAGCTCGATAAATACGGTTTTAAATTCACCCCTCCACTTT. It yields the protein CASSINTVLNSPLHF.

This clonotype was seen more than once but under ten times. The V and J genes are TRBV23-1 and TRBJ2-7; weak D call: TRBD1 (6 bases). TRBV23-1 is an ORF, and what it does is uncertain. The CDR3 runs to 15 residues. The V gene lost 0 bases and the J gene lost 7 bases, with 16 bases spanning the gap. DNA of the CDR3: TGCGCCAGCAGTCAATCGCAAGGACAGTCCGAGGAGCAGTACTTC. It yields the protein CASSQSQGQSEEQYF.

The J gene is TRBJ1-4, the V gene TRBV20-1; D possibly corresponds to TRBD1 (6 bases). V was trimmed by 2 bases and J by 11 bases, leaving 12 bases between them. The germline V gene has CDR1 DFQATT and CDR2 SNEGSKA (reference sequence). This CDR3 comprises 12 residues. CDR3 DNA: TGCAGTGCTAGAAAACAGGGAGATAAACTGTTTTTT. This gives the protein CSARKQGDKLFF.

This clonotype was recorded many times. The chain links TRBV14 to TRBJ1-4; D call uncertain. From germline, CDR1 is SGHDN and CDR2 FVKESK. The length of the CDR3 is 16 residues. The V end was cut by 5 bases, the J end by 7 bases, with 20 bases between. The CDR3 DNA follows: TGTGCCAGCAGCGAAAGAACCGGCCCCGGGCGTGAAAAACTGTTTTTT. The encoded protein is CASSERTGPGREKLFF.

The chain employs TRBV6-6 and TRBJ2-3; 10 bases line up with TRBD2. Germline CDR1 and CDR2: MNHNY and SVGAGI (reference sequence). The CDR3 loop spans 14 amino acids. Trimming cost V 8 bases and J 8 bases; bases outside gene matches: 10. CDR3 nucleotides: TGTGCCAGCCGCCTTTTAGCGGGAGGTACTACGCAGTATTTT. Amino acid sequence: CASRLLAGGTTQYF.

This clonotype has just a few counts. This sequence joins TRBV29-1 and TRBJ1-1; no definite D call. V lost 8 bases, J lost 2 bases, and 15 bases lay in between. This CDR3 contains 13 residues. Germline values: CDR1 SQVTM, CDR2 ANQGSEA. The CDR3 region is CSLFGQSNTEAFF. Written as DNA, the CDR3 is TGCAGCCTATTTGGGCAGTCAAACACTGAAGCTTTCTTT.